This T cell receptor beta chain comes out of a study of spatial heterogeneity in lung cancer. Overall study context: The donor group consisted of roughly 70 patients who had untreated, early-stage non-small cell lung cancer. Averaged across combinations, each unique TCR and UMI pairing appeared more than ten times in raw reads, which were uncorrected. Points from the study as a whole: Ubiquitous expanded tumor TCRs appeared in blood more at resection than follow-up.

With 6 bases clipped from V and 6 bases from J, the junction kept 7 bases outside the gene matches. The CDR3 length is 13 residues. The V gene's germline CDR1 is WSHSY and CDR2 SAAADI. This clonotype was picked up many times. The antigen is unknown. One entry per CDR3 protein, called by TCRdb with MiXCR from the 5' RACE reads. The profile covers about 30,000 distinct CDR3 sequences, with 5% to 6% appearing a single time and around 20% taken by the ten largest. Time point of the sample: blood at routine non-recurrence follow-up after resection. Whole RNA, which was extracted from tumor, nontumor lung tissue or frozen PBMC, was sequenced without any cell sorting.

This clonotype was sampled from a male donor with early-stage non-small cell lung cancer. The starting material was PBMCs, obtained at follow-up. The chain has TRBV10-2 and TRBJ1-1; 7 bases line up with TRBD1. The CDR3 here is CASSTPTGPEAFF. CDR3 DNA: TGCGCCAGCAGCACACCGACAGGGCCTGAAGCTTTCTTT.